One and the same sample provided the 2 T cell receptor beta chains below, sequenced in a study of early T cells in non-severe SARS-CoV-2 infection. TCRdb independently ran MiXCR on the 5' RACE reads; one entry per CDR3 protein. Of fewer than 40,000 distinct CDR3 sequences detected, roughly 5.7% appear once; the ten largest clones hold approximately 6%. Sequencing was done on a sample of whole blood. The receptors here all came from an adult who was a healthcare worker with PCR-confirmed SARS-CoV-2 infection or an uninfected control (not recorded which).

This clonotype was seen repeatedly, ten times or more. CDR3 in DNA: TGTGCCAGCGCCAAAGGGGGCAATCAGCCCCAGCATTTT. Translated, it gives CASAKGGNQPQHF. The chain links TRBV12-3 or TRBV12-4 to TRBJ1-5; weak D call: TRBD1 (5 bases). This CDR3 is built from 13 residues. The V end lost 8 bases, the J end lost 2 bases, and 10 bases lay between the germline ends.

At least ten counts were recorded for this clonotype. The genes are TRBV20-1 and TRBJ1-2, with 9 bases matching TRBD1. This CDR3 is built from 13 residues. CDR1 and CDR2 (germline): DFQATT, SNEGSKA (reference sequence). J was trimmed by 2 bases and V by 5 bases; bases with no gene match: 3. CDR3 residues: CSAVGQGNYGYTF. CDR3 DNA sequence: TGCAGTGCTGTGGGACAGGGAAACTATGGCTACACCTTC.